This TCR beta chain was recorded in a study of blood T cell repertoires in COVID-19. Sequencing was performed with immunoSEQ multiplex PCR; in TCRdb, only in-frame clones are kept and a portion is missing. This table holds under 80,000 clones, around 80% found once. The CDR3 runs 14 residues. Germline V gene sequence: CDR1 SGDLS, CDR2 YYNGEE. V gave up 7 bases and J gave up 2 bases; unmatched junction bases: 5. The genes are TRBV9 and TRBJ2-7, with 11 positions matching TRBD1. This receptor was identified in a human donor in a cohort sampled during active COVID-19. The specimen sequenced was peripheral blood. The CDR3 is CASGPGQGAYEQYF. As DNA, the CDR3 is TGTGCCAGCGGACCGGGACAGGGGGCCTACGAGCAGTACTTC. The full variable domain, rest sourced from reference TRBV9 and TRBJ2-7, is DSGVTQTPKHLITATGQRVTLRCSPRSGDLSVYWYQQSLDQGLQFLIQYYNGEERAKGNILERFSAQQFPDLHSELNLSSLELGDSALYFCASGPGQGAYEQYFGPGTRLTVT.